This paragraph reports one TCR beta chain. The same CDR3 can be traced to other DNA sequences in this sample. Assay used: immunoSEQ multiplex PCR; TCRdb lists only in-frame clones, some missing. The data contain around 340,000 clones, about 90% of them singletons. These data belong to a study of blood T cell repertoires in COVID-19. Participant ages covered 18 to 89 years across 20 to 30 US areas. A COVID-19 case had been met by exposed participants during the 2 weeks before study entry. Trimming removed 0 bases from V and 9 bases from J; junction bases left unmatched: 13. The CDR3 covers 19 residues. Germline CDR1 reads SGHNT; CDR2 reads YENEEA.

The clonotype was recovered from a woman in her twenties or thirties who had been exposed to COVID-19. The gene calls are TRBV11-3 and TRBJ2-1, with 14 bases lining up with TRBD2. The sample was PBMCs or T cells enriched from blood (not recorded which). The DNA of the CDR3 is TGTGCCAGCAGCTTAGAGCAGACTAGCGGGAGGGCCCTGATGGGTGAGCAGTTCTTC. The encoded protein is CASSLEQTSGRALMGEQFF. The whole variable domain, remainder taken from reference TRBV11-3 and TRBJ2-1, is EAGVVQSPRYKIIEKKQPVAFWCNPISGHNTLYWYLQNLGQGPELLIRYENEEAVDDSQLPKDRFSAERLKGVDSTLKIQPAELGDSAVYLCASSLEQTSGRALMGEQFFGPGTRLTVL.